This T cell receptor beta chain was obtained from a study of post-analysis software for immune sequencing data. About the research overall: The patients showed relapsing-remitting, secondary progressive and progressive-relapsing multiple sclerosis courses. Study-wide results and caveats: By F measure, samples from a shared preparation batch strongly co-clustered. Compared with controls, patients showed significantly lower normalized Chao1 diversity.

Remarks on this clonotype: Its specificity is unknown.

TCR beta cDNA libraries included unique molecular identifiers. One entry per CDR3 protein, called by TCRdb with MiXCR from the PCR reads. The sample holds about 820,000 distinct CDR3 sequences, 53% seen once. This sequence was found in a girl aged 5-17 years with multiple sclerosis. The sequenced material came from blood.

CDR3 bases: TGCGCCAGCAGCTTGGAGGCAGGGGCGGTTGGGCAGTACTTC. Protein product: CASSLEAGAVGQYF. The rearrangement uses TRBV5-1 and TRBJ2-7, with D perhaps matching TRBD1 (6 bases). The CDR3 covers 14 residues. From germline, CDR1 is SGHRS and CDR2 YFSETQ. V shed 0 bases and J shed 9 bases, with 16 bases lying between them.